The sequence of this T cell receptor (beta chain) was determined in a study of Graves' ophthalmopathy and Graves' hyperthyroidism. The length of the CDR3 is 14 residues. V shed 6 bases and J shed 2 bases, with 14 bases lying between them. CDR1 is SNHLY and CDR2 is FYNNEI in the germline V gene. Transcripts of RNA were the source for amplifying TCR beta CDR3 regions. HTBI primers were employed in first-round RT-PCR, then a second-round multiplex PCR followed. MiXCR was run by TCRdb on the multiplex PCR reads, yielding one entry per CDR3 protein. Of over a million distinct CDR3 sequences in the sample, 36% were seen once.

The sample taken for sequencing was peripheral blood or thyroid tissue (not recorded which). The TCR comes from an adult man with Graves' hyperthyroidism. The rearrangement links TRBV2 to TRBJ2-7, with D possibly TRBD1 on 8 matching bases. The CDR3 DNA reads TGTGCCAGCAGGGGAGGGACAGGACCCTACGAGCAGTACTTC. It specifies CASRGGTGPYEQYF.